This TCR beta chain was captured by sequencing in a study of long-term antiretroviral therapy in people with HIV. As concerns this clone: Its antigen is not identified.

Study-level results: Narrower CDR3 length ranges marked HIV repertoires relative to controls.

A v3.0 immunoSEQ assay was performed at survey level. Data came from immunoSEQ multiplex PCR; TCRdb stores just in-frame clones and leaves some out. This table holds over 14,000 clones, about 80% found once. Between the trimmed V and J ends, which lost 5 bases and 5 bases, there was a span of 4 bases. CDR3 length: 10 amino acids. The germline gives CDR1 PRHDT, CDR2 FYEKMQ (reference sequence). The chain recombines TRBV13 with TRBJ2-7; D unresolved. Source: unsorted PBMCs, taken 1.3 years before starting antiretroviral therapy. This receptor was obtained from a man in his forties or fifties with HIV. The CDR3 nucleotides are TGTGCCAGCAGCCGTGACGAGCAGTACTTC. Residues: CASSRDEQYF.